The 17 T cell receptor beta chains below come from one sample, sequenced in a study of PD-1 blockade in mismatch repair-deficient tumors. This table comes from immunoSEQ multiplex PCR, and its TCRdb copy is limited to in-frame clones, with some not included. The sample contains tens of thousands of clones, roughly 84% of which appear only once. The sequences come from PBMCs, collected before pembrolizumab treatment. The receptors stem from an adult with mismatch repair-deficient cancer.

The rearrangement uses TRBV30 and TRBJ2-7; the D gene is possibly TRBD1 (6 bases). Germline CDR1 and CDR2: GTSNPN and SVGIG (reference sequence). The V and J ends lost 4 bases and 4 bases respectively, with 14 bases between them. This CDR3 comprises 13 residues. CDR3 loop: CAWMWPGDYEQYF. For the CDR3, the DNA is TGTGCCTGGATGTGGCCAGGGGATTACGAGCAGTACTTC.

The rearrangement joins TRBV25-1 to TRBJ1-2; no reliable D call. Looked up from germline, CDR1 is MGHDK and CDR2 is SYGVNS. CDR3 length equals 11 residues. V dropped 6 bases and J dropped 2 bases, with 4 bases sitting between them. CDR3 sequence reads: CASSRNYGYTF. CDR3 bases: TGTGCCAGCAGCCGGAACTATGGCTACACCTTC.

J is TRBJ2-7 and V is TRBV5-1; possible D gene TRBD2, 6 bases. Germline V lookup: CDR1 SGHRS, CDR2 YFSETQ. The CDR3 sequence is 15 residues long. The V gene lost 3 bases and the J gene lost 4 bases, with 17 bases spanning the gap. The CDR3 sequence: CASSSTGRAGYEQYF. The CDR3 region has the DNA TGCGCCAGCAGCTCGACCGGACGGGCGGGGTACGAGCAGTACTTC.

The V gene is TRBV28, the J gene TRBJ2-7, with 7 bases matching TRBD2. CDR3 length equals 13 residues. The trim removed 7 bases at V and 1 base at J, leaving 4 bases unmatched. From germline, CDR1 is MDHEN and CDR2 SYDVKM. The CDR3 spells CASIGGSSYEQYF. The DNA of the CDR3 is TGTGCCAGCATAGGCGGGAGTTCCTACGAGCAGTACTTC.

The chain combines TRBV19 with TRBJ2-1; TRBD2 matches at 8 bases. Germline CDR1 LNHDA, CDR2 SQIVND (reference sequence). The CDR3 spans 15 residues. V lost 5 bases and J lost 8; bases outside the gene matches: 11. The CDR3 protein is CASSWTSLGDDEQFF. DNA of the CDR3: TGTGCCAGTAGTTGGACTAGCCTGGGGGACGATGAGCAGTTCTTC.

This clone has a handful of counts. J is TRBJ2-7 and V is TRBV19; D may be TRBD1 (6 bases). The CDR3 is 16 residues long. Germline V gene data show CDR1 as LNHDA and CDR2 as SQIVND (reference sequence). Trimming left V 5 bases short and J 3 bases short, with 20 bases between. CDR3 in amino acids: CASSHMGRGGFYEQYF. The DNA for the CDR3 is TGTGCCAGTAGTCACATGGGCAGGGGCGGTTTCTACGAGCAGTACTTC. Full variable domain (outside the CDR3, taken from reference TRBV19 and TRBJ2-7): DGGITQSPKYLFRKEGQNVTLSCEQNLNHDAMYWYRQDPGQGLRLIYYSQIVNDFQKGDIAEGYSVSREKKESFPLTVTSAQKNPTAFYLCASSHMGRGGFYEQYFGPGTRLTVT.

This rearrangement joins TRBV23-1 to TRBJ2-7; D not resolved. TRBV23-1 is marked as an open reading frame, function uncertain. Between the trimmed V and J ends, which lost 4 bases and 0 bases, there was a span of 10 bases. CDR3 length equals 14 residues. The CDR3 here is CASSPRPSSYEQYF. CDR3 coding DNA: TGCGCCAGCAGTCCTCGGCCTAGCTCCTACGAGCAGTACTTC.

In this sample, this clone turned up a few times. The chain employs TRBV7-6 and TRBJ2-1, with 8 bases lining up with TRBD2. This CDR3 contains 14 residues. Trimming cost V 5 bases and J 10 bases; bases outside gene matches: 10. From germline, CDR1 is SGHVS and CDR2 FNYEAQ. CDR3: CASSLRLASREQFF. CDR3 DNA sequence: TGTGCCAGCAGCCTGCGACTAGCGTCGAGGGAGCAGTTCTTC.

This rearrangement joins TRBV18 to TRBJ2-1; no reliable D call. Germline-derived CDR1 and CDR2 are KGHSH and LQKENI. Trimming cost V 3 bases and J 6 bases, with 15 bases left between them. CDR3 length: 15 residues. CDR3 loop: CASSPMVAAANEQFF. CDR3 coding DNA: TGTGCCAGCTCACCGATGGTGGCGGCCGCCAATGAGCAGTTCTTC.

This sequence joins TRBV5-1 and TRBJ1-4; D uncertain. Trimming removed 4 bases from V and 0 bases from J, with 4 bases in between. The CDR3 is made up of 13 amino acids. From germline, CDR1 is SGHRS and CDR2 YFSETQ. The CDR3 DNA reads TGCGCCAGCAGCGTCGCAACTAATGAAAAACTGTTTTTT. This sequence encodes CASSVATNEKLFF.

This chain joins TRBV11-1 and TRBJ2-3; 7 bases match TRBD2. Trimming cost V 5 bases and J 15 bases; bases outside gene matches: 11. The CDR3 sequence is 12 residues long. Per the germline V gene, CDR1 is SGHAT and CDR2 is FQDESV (reference sequence). As DNA, the CDR3 is TGTGCCAGCAGCAAAGCGGCGGGAGTCCGATATTTT. Translating it yields CASSKAAGVRYF.

This clone occurred once. The J gene is TRBJ2-5, the V gene TRBV25-1, with 10 bases identical to TRBD1. The germline V gene has CDR1 MGHDK and CDR2 SYGVNS. This CDR3 is 17 amino acids long. V shed 7 bases and J 3 bases; nucleotides not matched to a gene: 14. The CDR3 nucleotides read TGTGCCAGCAACCCCTACCCCGGGACAGGGGTAGAAGAGACCCAGTACTTC. It translates to CASNPYPGTGVEETQYF.

The chain recombines TRBV7-8 with TRBJ2-6; D is perhaps TRBD2 (7 bases). Germline CDR1 reads SGHVS; CDR2 reads FQNEAQ. Trimming stripped 4 bases from V and 8 bases from J, with 12 bases between. This CDR3 spans 14 amino acids. For the CDR3, the DNA is TGTGCCAGCAGCTCTAGGGGGGGGACCAACGTCCTGACTTTC. As protein: CASSSRGGTNVLTF.

The chain links TRBV4-2 to TRBJ2-2, with 14 bases lining up with TRBD2. CDR3 size: 19 residues. J lost 1 base, V lost 4 bases, and 8 bases had no gene match. Germline V CDR1 and CDR2: LGHNA, YNFKEQ. CDR3 in DNA: TGTGCCAGCAGCCCCGGACTAGCGGGAGGATACCTGAACACCGGGGAGCTGTTTTTT. It encodes CASSPGLAGGYLNTGELFF.

This clone was counted a few times. The chain has TRBV9 and TRBJ2-7, with TRBD2 matching over 14 bases. The CDR3 totals 16 residues. The trim removed 0 bases at V and 7 bases at J, leaving 6 bases unmatched. Looked up from germline, CDR1 is SGDLS and CDR2 is YYNGEE. CDR3 nucleotide sequence: TGTGCCAGCAGCGTAGGAGGGACTAGCGGGAGAGGGGAGCAGTACTTC. Its translation is CASSVGGTSGRGEQYF.

The rearrangement uses TRBV29-1 and TRBJ1-5, with D possibly being TRBD1 (5 bases). This CDR3 has 13 amino acids. Trimming stripped 6 bases from V and 4 bases from J, with 13 bases between. Germline CDR1 is SQVTM and CDR2 is ANQGSEA. CDR3 sequence: CSVEIGGNQPQHF. The CDR3 nucleotides read TGCAGCGTCGAAATCGGGGGAAATCAGCCCCAGCATTTT.

In its sample, this clone was seen once. The chain couples TRBV6-1 to TRBJ1-4, with TRBD1 matching over 7 bases. The CDR3 totals 15 residues. The V and J ends lost 6 bases and 0 bases, in that order; junction bases with no gene match: 4. Germline V gives CDR1 MNHNS, CDR2 SASEGT. CDR3 residues: CASRFGQATNEKLFF. The CDR3 nucleotides read TGTGCCAGCAGATTCGGACAGGCAACTAATGAAAAACTGTTTTTT.